The 26 T cell receptor beta chains below all came from one sample that was sequenced in a study of T cell repertoires in cytomegalovirus infection. TCRdb reprocessed the reads with MiXCR, giving one entry per CDR3 protein. The sample consists of around 94,000 distinct CDR3 sequences, about 17% of them appearing once. The sequencing input was PBMCs. The receptors come from a human donor in good health (CMV status not recorded). Some clones in this sample may be carry-over from other donors' samples.

The V call is TRBV10-3, the J call TRBJ2-7, with 11 bases lining up with TRBD1. J gave up 3 bases and V 7 bases, and 5 bases lay outside the gene matches. This CDR3 contains 14 residues. The germline V gene has CDR1 ENHRY and CDR2 SYGVKD. CDR3 nucleotide sequence: TGTGCCATCAACCCCGGGACAGGGGGCTACGAGCAGTACTTC. Encoded protein: CAINPGTGGYEQYF.

This clonotype was found a few times. V usage is TRBV6-2 or TRBV6-3 and J usage is TRBJ2-7; possibly TRBD1 for D (6 bases). CDR1 is MNHEY and CDR2 is SVGEGT in the germline V gene. Deletions cut 5 bases from V and 1 base from J, with 12 bases between. This CDR3 spans 14 amino acids. The CDR3 spells CASSAMGQSYEQYF. The CDR3 DNA is TGTGCCAGCAGTGCGATGGGACAATCCTACGAGCAGTACTTC.

A word on this clonotype: This may be a read error: a much more frequent sequence differs by one nucleotide. The chain combines TRBV5-5 with TRBJ2-1; 11 nucleotides align to TRBD2. The CDR3 loop spans 15 amino acids. Germline V lookup: CDR1 SGHKS, CDR2 YYEKEE (reference sequence). CDR3: CDSRYSGGAYNEQFF. DNA of the CDR3: TGTGACAGCAGATATAGCGGGGGGGCGTACAATGAGCAGTTCTTC.

V is TRBV10-2 and J is TRBJ1-2, with 8 positions matching TRBD1. Trimming removed 9 bases from V and 3 bases from J; junction bases left unmatched: 9. The CDR3 is 14 amino acids. CDR1 is WSHSY, CDR2 SAAADI, per germline. CDR3 coding DNA: TGCGCCAGATTTTTAAAGGGACAGGACTATGGCTACACCTTC. Protein product: CARFLKGQDYGYTF.

The chain combines TRBV6-6 with TRBJ1-3; D gene unclear. The CDR3 loop spans 13 amino acids. The V end lost 2 bases, the J end lost 8 bases, and 10 bases lay between the germline ends. Germline CDR1 reads MNHNY; CDR2 reads SVGAGI (reference sequence). CDR3 sequence (DNA): TGTGCCAGCAGTTACACGGGGTTTCACACCATATATTTT. Its translation: CASSYTGFHTIYF.

This sequence joins TRBV5-6 and TRBJ1-2, with a possible D match to TRBD1 (5 bases). The length of the CDR3 is 15 residues. Germline assignment: CDR1 SGHDT and CDR2 YYEEEE. The germline V and J ends were trimmed by 0 bases and 2 bases, with 11 bases remaining between them. The CDR3 DNA follows: TGTGCCAGCAGCTTGGGATTTTCAGGGAACTATGGCTACACCTTC. This translates into CASSLGFSGNYGYTF.

This clonotype showed up just a few times. The chain links TRBV28 to TRBJ2-2, with D unclear. Germline CDR1 is MDHEN and CDR2 is SYDVKM. There are 12 residues in the CDR3. Trimming removed 5 bases at V and 6 bases at J, with 7 bases between. The CDR3: CASSPPAGELFF. CDR3 bases: TGTGCCAGCAGTCCCCCAGCCGGGGAGCTGTTTTTT.

As regards this clonotype: One end of the junction does not line up with germline, which may come from a read error. V is TRBV5-5 and J is TRBJ2-1, with D perhaps matching TRBD1 (6 bases). Germline CDR1 is SGHKS and CDR2 is YYEKEE (reference sequence). This CDR3 region has 15 residues. CDR3 protein: CDSSLGQGSDNEQFF. CDR3 sequence (DNA): TGTGACAGCAGCTTGGGGCAGGGGTCGGACAATGAGCAGTTCTTC.

This clonotype turned up a few times. V is TRBV18 and J is TRBJ2-1, with 15 bases identical to TRBD2. This CDR3 is built from 18 residues. Germline loops: CDR1 KGHSH, CDR2 LQKENI. V was clipped by 1 base and J by 6 bases; unmatched bases: 7. The CDR3 is CASSPRLPGLAGGNEQFF. CDR3 sequence (DNA): TGTGCCAGCTCACCACGGCTCCCGGGACTAGCGGGGGGCAATGAGCAGTTCTTC.

This clonotype occurred once. With a much larger clone just one base away, this may be a read error. V gene TRBV7-2 combines with J gene TRBJ1-5; D gene ambiguous. Germline V gene lookup returns CDR1 SGHTA and CDR2 FQGNSA. The CDR3 runs 14 residues. The V and J ends lost 2 bases and 2 bases respectively, with 7 bases between them. The CDR3 DNA sequence: TGTGCCAGCAGCTTAAGCACTGGCAATCAGCCCCAGCATTTT. This encodes CASSLSTGNQPQHF.

This sequence joins TRBV28 and TRBJ1-1, with 9 positions matching TRBD1. Looked up from germline, CDR1 is MDHEN and CDR2 is SYDVKM. The CDR3 runs 13 residues. V dropped 2 bases and J dropped 10; count of bases not matched to a gene: 5. The CDR3 DNA reads TGTGCCAGCAGTTTACCGGGACAGGGATCAGCTTTCTTT. Translating it yields CASSLPGQGSAFF.

V gene TRBV11-3 combines with J gene TRBJ2-1, with D unclear. Germline V gene data show CDR1 as SGHNT and CDR2 as YENEEA. V lost 2 bases and J lost 8, with 7 bases in between. The CDR3 consists of 12 residues. CDR3 sequence reads: CASSLYGDEQFF. As DNA, the CDR3 is TGTGCCAGCAGCTTATATGGAGATGAGCAGTTCTTC.

This clonotype was found a few times. V gene TRBV2 combines with J gene TRBJ1-5; D remains unclear. The V and J ends lost 6 bases and 0 bases respectively, with 9 bases between them. The CDR3 length is 14 residues. Germline CDR1 and CDR2: SNHLY and FYNNEI. The CDR3 DNA reads as TGTGCCAGCAGCGCCACTGATAGCAATCAGCCCCAGCATTTT. Its translation is CASSATDSNQPQHF.

The chain uses TRBV6-2 or TRBV6-3 and TRBJ1-1; D uncertain. Germline CDR1 and CDR2: MNHEY and SVGEGT. The V end was cut by 6 bases, the J end by 5 bases, with 13 bases between. CDR3 length equals 13 residues. DNA for the CDR3: TGTGCCAGCAGGGAGGTAAGCAGTACTGAAGCTTTCTTT. As protein: CASREVSSTEAFF.

V usage is TRBV7-2 and J usage is TRBJ1-2; D is unclear. Trimming took off 4 bases at V and 5 bases at J, with 5 bases between the two ends. The CDR3 has 11 amino acids. Germline V gene lookup returns CDR1 SGHTA and CDR2 FQGNSA. CDR3 coding DNA: TGTGCCAGCAGCTCTCGATATGGCTACACCTTC. Residues: CASSSRYGYTF.

The rearrangement joins TRBV23-1 to TRBJ1-6; 7 nucleotides match TRBD1. TRBV23-1 is annotated as an ORF whose role is uncertain. The CDR3 is 21 amino acids. Unmatched junction bases numbered 20, after V lost 2 bases and J lost 4 bases. The CDR3 DNA sequence: TGCGCCAGCAGTCAACCGATAGGGGGACAGATCTCATGGACTTATAATTCACCCCTCCACTTT. It yields the protein CASSQPIGGQISWTYNSPLHF.

Note on this clonotype: Its ends do not fully match the called genes, so a read error is possible. The CDR3 sequence is CTSSLRGTTEAFF. In DNA, the CDR3 is TGTACCAGCAGTTTACGGGGTACCACTGAAGCTTTCTTT. The chain combines TRBV12-3 or TRBV12-4 with TRBJ1-1; D gene unclear. The CDR3 is 13 residues long.

As for this clonotype: Possible read error: a much larger clone is one base away. The DNA for the CDR3 is TGTGCCAGCACTCGCCCGAGGGGGAATAGGAATGAGCAGTTCTTC. Its protein is CASTRPRGNRNEQFF. This chain joins TRBV12-3 or TRBV12-4 and TRBJ2-1; a possible D gene is TRBD1 (6 bases). The CDR3 is 15 amino acids. V lost 7 bases, J lost 7 bases, and 20 bases lay in between.

This clonotype was observed at least ten times. The chain couples TRBV7-2 to TRBJ2-2, with TRBD2 matching 7 bases. Germline-derived CDR1 and CDR2 are SGHTA and FQGNSA. Trimming cost V 4 bases and J 2 bases; bases outside gene matches: 25. The CDR3 sequence is 22 residues long. The CDR3 here is CASSSPTERGINLGRNTGELFF. Here the CDR3 DNA reads TGTGCCAGCAGCTCCCCTACCGAGCGGGGTATCAACTTAGGCAGAAACACCGGGGAGCTGTTTTTT.

The chain combines TRBV2 with TRBJ2-3; 8 positions match TRBD1. This CDR3 region has 14 residues. CDR1 SNHLY and CDR2 FYNNEI come from the germline V gene. V dropped 3 bases and J dropped 4; count of bases not matched to a gene: 3. The CDR3 protein is CASSELQGADTQYF. The CDR3 nucleotides read TGTGCCAGCAGTGAGTTACAGGGGGCAGATACGCAGTATTTT. The full variable domain, with the rest looked up from reference TRBV2 and TRBJ2-3, is EPEVTQTPSHQVTQMGQEVILRCVPISNHLYFYWYRQILGQKVEFLVSFYNNEISEKSEIFDDQFSVERPDGSNFTLKIRSTKLEDSAMYFCASSELQGADTQYFGPGTRLTVL.

V usage is TRBV29-1 and J usage is TRBJ2-7; the match to TRBD1 covers 9 bases. J lost 2 bases, V lost 7 bases, and 6 bases had no gene match. Germline CDR1 and CDR2: SQVTM and ANQGSEA. The CDR3 is made up of 13 amino acids. CDR3 sequence (DNA): TGCAGCGCCGCGGGACAGGGCCCCTACGAGCAGTACTTC. Encoded protein: CSAAGQGPYEQYF.

This clonotype came up many times. The V call is TRBV11-2, the J call TRBJ1-5, with D unclear. The germline gives CDR1 SGHAT, CDR2 FQNNGV. The CDR3 is 15 residues long. V was trimmed by 1 base and J by 4 bases, leaving 11 bases between them. The CDR3 nucleotides read TGTGCCAGCAGCTTAGCGGGGAGTTGGAATCAGCCCCAGCATTTT. Its protein product is CASSLAGSWNQPQHF. The full variable domain, with the rest looked up from reference TRBV11-2 and TRBJ1-5, is EAGVAQSPRYKIIEKRQSVAFWCNPISGHATLYWYQQILGQGPKLLIQFQNNGVVDDSQLPKDRFSAERLKGVDSTLKIQPAKLEDSAVYLCASSLAGSWNQPQHFGDGTRLSIL.

This clonotype was detected ten times or more. This chain uses TRBV7-9 with TRBJ1-2; 7 positions match TRBD1. Per the germline V gene, CDR1 is SEHNR and CDR2 is FQNEAQ (reference sequence). This CDR3 contains 15 residues. With V trimmed by 4 bases and J by 5 bases, 10 bases remained unmatched. CDR3 sequence (DNA): TGTGCCAGCAGCTGGTCGGGGACAGATGGATATGGCTACACCTTC. As protein: CASSWSGTDGYGYTF.

This clonotype has more than one count but fewer than ten. J is TRBJ2-7 and V is TRBV28; perhaps D is TRBD1 or TRBD2 (6 bases each). Per the germline V gene, CDR1 is MDHEN and CDR2 is SYDVKM. This CDR3 comprises 14 residues. Trimming pared 1 base from V and 6 bases from J, leaving 13 bases between. CDR3 residues: CASSLYRGGGEQYF. Here the CDR3 DNA reads TGTGCCAGCAGTTTATACCGTGGAGGGGGCGAGCAGTACTTC. The variable domain in full, completed from reference TRBV28 and TRBJ2-7, reads DVKVTQSSRYLVKRTGEKVFLECVQDMDHENMFWYRQDPGLGLRLIYFSYDVKMKEKGDIPEGYSVSREKKERFSLILESASTNQTSMYLCASSLYRGGGEQYFGPGTRLTVT.

This clonotype was observed at least ten times. The genes are TRBV7-2 and TRBJ2-7, with 9 bases fitting TRBD2. Germline V gives CDR1 SGHTA, CDR2 FQGNSA. J gave up 3 bases and V 2 bases, and 5 bases lay outside the gene matches. This CDR3 has 15 amino acids. CDR3 residues: CASSLSGGTIYEQYF. The CDR3 DNA reads as TGTGCCAGCAGCTTAAGCGGGGGGACGATCTACGAGCAGTACTTC.

This clonotype has at least ten counts. The CDR3 nucleotides are TGTGCCAGCAGCTTAGATCGGGGCACTGAAGCTTTCTTT. It translates to CASSLDRGTEAFF. The rearrangement uses TRBV7-6 and TRBJ1-1; no reliable D call. The CDR3 totals 13 residues. V was clipped by 1 base and J by 4 bases, with 7 bases between them. Germline values: CDR1 SGHVS, CDR2 FNYEAQ. The variable domain in full, with the rest retrieved from reference TRBV7-6 and TRBJ1-1, is GAGVSQSPRYKVTKRGQDVALRCDPISGHVSLYWYRQALGQGPEFLTYFNYEAQQDKSGLPNDRFSAERPEGSISTLTIQRTEQRDSAMYRCASSLDRGTEAFFGQGTRLTVV.